This T cell receptor beta chain was recorded in a study of shared clonotypes between healthy human individuals. General study results and limits: Clonotype sharing across donors was expected to vary with sequencing depth.

About this clone: What it binds is not known.

The DNA input per sorted-subset replicate PCR was 150 to 200 ng, corresponding to some 30,000 T cell genomes. The repertoire was sequenced with immunoSEQ multiplex PCR; TCRdb's copy has only in-frame clones and lacks some. The sample includes 1.5 million to 1.9 million clones, around 98% of them seen just once. The CDR3 spans 12 residues. Germline CDR1 is SGHNT and CDR2 is YYREEE (reference sequence). Trimming cost V 1 base and J 9 bases, with 8 bases left between them. The specimen sequenced was naive CD4+ T cells sorted from blood. Subset here: CD45RA+ positively selected. The sequence was obtained from a man aged 25 to 40 in good health. The V call is TRBV5-4, the J call TRBJ2-1; D remains unclear. The CDR3 region is CASSLTMGEQFF. CDR3 nucleotide sequence: TGTGCCAGCAGCTTGACAATGGGTGAGCAGTTCTTC.